The present entry profiles one T cell receptor beta chain with its context. This entry is derived from a study of shared T cell receptors in the human thymus. Germline CDR1 is SGHNT and CDR2 is YYREEE (reference sequence). CDR3 size: 15 residues. The V end was cut by 3 bases, the J end by 5 bases, with 17 bases between. Sequencing used immunoSEQ multiplex PCR; TCRdb keeps in-frame clones, though not all of them. The sample holds about 730,000 clones, 70% to 90% seen once. The same specimen was also included in a second study, on human thymus T cells.

The TCR sequence derives from a girl in the first two years of life with a congenital heart defect. Sequenced sample: thymocytes. The chain joins TRBV5-4 to TRBJ2-5, with a weak D call TRBD2 (6 bases). The CDR3 loop reads CASSSSLGGEETQYF. Here the CDR3 DNA reads TGTGCCAGCAGCTCCTCTCTAGGCGGGGAGGAGACCCAGTACTTC.